This T cell receptor beta chain originates from a study of cytomegalovirus exposure and HLA in healthy donors. Study observations and caveats: Listed as cytomegalovirus-associated were around 160 TCR beta chains. CMV antigen specificity was confirmed in vitro for a few CMV-associated chains.

The CDR3 totals 13 residues. Germline CDR1 and CDR2: MRHNA and SNTAGT. The V and J ends lost 2 bases and 1 base respectively, with 5 bases between them. Profiled with immunoSEQ multiplex PCR; TCRdb holds only in-frame clones, not every one. The sample records under 150,000 clones, about 87% being singletons. As concerns this clone: The antigen remains unidentified.

This rearrangement joins TRBV6-4 to TRBJ1-1, with unresolved D. The sequence derives from a man between 18 and 35 years old in good health and CMV-seropositive. Sequencing was performed on PBMCs. The CDR3 bases are TGTGCCAGCAGTGACCGGGAGAACACTGAAGCTTTCTTT. Translated, it gives CASSDRENTEAFF.